This T cell receptor (beta chain) was profiled in a study of blood T cell repertoires in COVID-19. Per the authors' pipeline: From reference gene primer amplification, estimates of nucleated cell counts were derived. Method: immunoSEQ multiplex PCR; TCRdb's copy keeps in-frame clones and lacks some. The D gene and trimming were derived from the DNA, and the V and J assignments and clone size from that table. Among 250,000 to 300,000 clones listed, around 86% were seen once. V lost 2 bases and J lost 8, with 12 bases in between. Germline CDR1 reads SGDLS; CDR2 reads YYNGEE. The CDR3 is 13 amino acids. The sequence came from a middle-aged woman who had recovered from COVID-19. Sequences were obtained from peripheral blood. V usage is TRBV9 and J usage is TRBJ2-3; D possibly corresponds to TRBD1 (6 bases). The DNA for the CDR3 is TGTGCCAGCAGCGTCGGGACACCCGGTACGCAGTATTTT. It translates to CASSVGTPGTQYF.